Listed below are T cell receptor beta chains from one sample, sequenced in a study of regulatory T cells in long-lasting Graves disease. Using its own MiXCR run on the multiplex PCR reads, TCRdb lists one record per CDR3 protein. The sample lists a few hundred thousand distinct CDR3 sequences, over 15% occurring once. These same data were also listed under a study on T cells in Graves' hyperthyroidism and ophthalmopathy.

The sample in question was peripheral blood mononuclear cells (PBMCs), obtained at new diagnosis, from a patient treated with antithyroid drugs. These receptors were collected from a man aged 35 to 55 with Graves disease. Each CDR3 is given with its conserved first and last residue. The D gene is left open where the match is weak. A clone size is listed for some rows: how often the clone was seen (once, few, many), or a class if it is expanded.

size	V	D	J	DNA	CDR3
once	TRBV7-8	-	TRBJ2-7	TGTGCCAGCACCCTCCCGGACAGTCCCTACGAGCAGTACTTC	CASTLPDSPYEQYF
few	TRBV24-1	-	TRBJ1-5	TGTGCCACCAGTGACGCCGGGACGGGACAATATAGCAATCAGCCCCAGCATTTT	CATSDAGTGQYSNQPQHF
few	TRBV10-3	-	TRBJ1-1	TGTGCCATCAGGGAAGAGGGTACTGAAGCTTTCTTT	CAIREEGTEAFF
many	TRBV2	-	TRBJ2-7	TGTGCCAGCAGTGAAGGCCCCCGATTCCACGAGCAGTACTTC	CASSEGPRFHEQYF
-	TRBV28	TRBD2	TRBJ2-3	TGTGCCAGCAGTTTATGGAGACTAGCGGGAGGGCTAGATACGCAGTATTTT	CASSLWRLAGGLDTQYF
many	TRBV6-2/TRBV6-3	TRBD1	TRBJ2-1	TGTGCCAGCAGTGAGGGACAGGGTTCTTACAATGAGCAGTTCTTC	CASSEGQGSYNEQFF
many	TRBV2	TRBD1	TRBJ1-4	TGTGCCAGCAGTTGGGGACAGGGGGCAGGGAAACTGTTTTTT	CASSWGQGAGKLFF
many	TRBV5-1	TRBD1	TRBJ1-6	TGCGCCAGCAGCCCCGACGTCAAGGAGGGGGCGAACTCACCCCTCCACTTT	CASSPDVKEGANSPLHF
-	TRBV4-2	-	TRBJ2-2	TGTGCCAGCAGGGTTGGGGGTCACACCGGGGAGCTGTTTTTT	CASRVGGHTGELFF
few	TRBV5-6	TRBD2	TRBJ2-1	TGTGCCAGCAGCTTGGGTCTAGCGGGGAGTCGAAATGAGCAGTTCTTC	CASSLGLAGSRNEQFF
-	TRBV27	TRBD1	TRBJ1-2	TGTGCCAGCAGTTCCCGATGGACAGGGGGGTTACGTGGCTACACCTTC	CASSSRWTGGLRGYTF
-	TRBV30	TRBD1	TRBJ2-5	TGTGCCTGGAGTGTAGGACAGGCCGGAGAGACCCAGTACTTC	CAWSVGQAGETQYF
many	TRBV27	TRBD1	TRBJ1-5	TGTGCCAGCAGTTACAGGGGGTCGGCTCAGCCCCAGCATTTT	CASSYRGSAQPQHF
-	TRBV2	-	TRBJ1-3	TGTGCCAGCAGCGGCGGGACCGCTGGAAACACCATATATTTT	CASSGGTAGNTIYF
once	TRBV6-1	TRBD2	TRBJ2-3	TGTGCCAGCTCCGGGACTAGCGGGGGACTAGATACGCAGTATTTT	CASSGTSGGLDTQYF
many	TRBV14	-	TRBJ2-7	TGTGCCAGCAGCCAAGTTTGGAGCGAGCAGTACTTC	CASSQVWSEQYF
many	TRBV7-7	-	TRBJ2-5	TGTGCCAGCAGCCCGGGGTTTCAAGAGACCCAGTACTTC	CASSPGFQETQYF
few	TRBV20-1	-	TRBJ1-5	-	CSALAVLESVQKPQHF
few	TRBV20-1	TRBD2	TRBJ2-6	TGCAGTGCTACTAGCGGGGGATCCGGGGCCAACGTCCTGACTTTC	CSATSGGSGANVLTF
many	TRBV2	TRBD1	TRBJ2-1	TGTGCCAGCAGTGGACAGGGGAAGTATGAGCAGTTCTTC	CASSGQGKYEQFF
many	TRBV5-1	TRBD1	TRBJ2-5	TGCGCCAGCAGACAGGGGAAGAGGGAGGAGACCCAGTACTTC	CASRQGKREETQYF
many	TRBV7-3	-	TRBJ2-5	TGTGCCAGCAGTCCCGGCAGCGCTGGGACCCAGTACTTC	CASSPGSAGTQYF
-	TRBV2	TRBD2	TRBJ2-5	TGTGCCAGCAGAACTAGCGGGGTCCAAGAGACCCAGTACTTC	CASRTSGVQETQYF
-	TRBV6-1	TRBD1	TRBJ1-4	TGTGCCAGCAGCCCCGGGACAGGGGTCAGGAAACTGTTTTTT	CASSPGTGVRKLFF
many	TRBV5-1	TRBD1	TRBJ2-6	TGCGCCAGCAGCTTGACGGTCAGGGACAGAGGCTCTGGGGCCAACGTCCTGACTTTC	CASSLTVRDRGSGANVLTF
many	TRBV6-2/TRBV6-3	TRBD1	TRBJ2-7	TGTGCCAGCAGTCACTTCTATCAAGGCCCAGACAGGGGGAACCCCTACGAGCAGTACTTC	CASSHFYQGPDRGNPYEQYF
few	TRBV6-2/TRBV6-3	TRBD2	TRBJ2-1	TGTGCCAGCAGTTACACTAGCGGGGGGTTCTACAATGAGCAGTTCTTC	CASSYTSGGFYNEQFF
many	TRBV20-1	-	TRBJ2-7	TGCAGTGCTAGAAGTACAGAAACCTACGAGCAGTACTTC	CSARSTETYEQYF
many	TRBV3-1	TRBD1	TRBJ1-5	TGTGCCAGCAGCCAAGCGGGGACAGGGGGCCGGGGTCAGCCCCAGCATTTT	CASSQAGTGGRGQPQHF
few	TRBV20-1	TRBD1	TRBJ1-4	TGCAGTGCTAGAGTGAGGGGGCGAGGGGAAAAACTGTTTTTT	CSARVRGRGEKLFF
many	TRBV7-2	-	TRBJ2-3	TGTGCCAGCAGCCAGCGGGCGAGGGTAGATACGCAGTATTTT	CASSQRARVDTQYF
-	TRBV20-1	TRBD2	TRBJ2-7	TGCAGTGCTCCTCTTCCGGGGGGGCCCTACGAGCAGTACTTC	CSAPLPGGPYEQYF
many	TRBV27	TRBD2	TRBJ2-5	TGTGCCAGCAGTTTGTCTAGCGGGGCCTTAGGGGAGACCCAGTACTTC	CASSLSSGALGETQYF
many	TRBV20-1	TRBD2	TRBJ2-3	TGCAGTGCTAGAAGGGGCGGGGGGGCCGATGATACGCAGTATTTT	CSARRGGGADDTQYF
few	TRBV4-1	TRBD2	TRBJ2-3	TGCGCCAGCAGCCAAGGACTAGCGGTGTTCACAGATACGCAGTATTTT	CASSQGLAVFTDTQYF
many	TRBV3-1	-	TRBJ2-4	TGTGCCAGCAGCCCCGACATGTACTTAGCCAAAAACATTCAGTACTTC	CASSPDMYLAKNIQYF
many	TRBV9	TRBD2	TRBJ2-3	TGTGCCAGCAGCGTAGCTTCGGGGGGAGATACGCAGTATTTT	CASSVASGGDTQYF
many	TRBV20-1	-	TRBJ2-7	TGCAGTGCTAGACCGAGACTAGTGAACTACGAGCAGTACTTC	CSARPRLVNYEQYF
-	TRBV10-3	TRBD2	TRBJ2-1	TGTGCCATCAGTGATGCGGCCCTAGCGGGGGGCCACAATGAGCAGTTCTTC	CAISDAALAGGHNEQFF
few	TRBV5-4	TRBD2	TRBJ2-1	TGTGCCAGCAGCTCCCTAGCTACCGGGGGGGCCAATGAGCAGTTCTTC	CASSSLATGGANEQFF
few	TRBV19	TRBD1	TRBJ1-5	TGTGCCAGTAGTTCAATGACAGGGGGCACCCAGCCCCAGCATTTT	CASSSMTGGTQPQHF
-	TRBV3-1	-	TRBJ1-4	TGTGCCAGCAGCTCTTCCCACGGGCGTCTGTTTTTT	CASSSSHGRLFF
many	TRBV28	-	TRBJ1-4	TGTGCCAGCAATGAGGTCCCGGGAACTAATGAAAAACTGTTTTTT	CASNEVPGTNEKLFF
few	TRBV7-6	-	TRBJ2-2	TGTGCCAGCAGCTTATCTGGGGAAAACACCGGGGAGCTGTTTTTT	CASSLSGENTGELFF
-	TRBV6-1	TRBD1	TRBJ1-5	TGTGCCGGTCAGGGGGGTCATGAGGGCAATCAGCCCCAGCATTTT	CAGQGGHEGNQPQHF
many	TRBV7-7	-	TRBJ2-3	TGTGCCAGCAGCTTATACAGCGGCCCCCAGCTGGATACGCAGTATTTT	CASSLYSGPQLDTQYF
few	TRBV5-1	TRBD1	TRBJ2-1	TGCGCCAGCAGCTTCACTACCGGGACAGGGGGCAATGAGCAGTTCTTC	CASSFTTGTGGNEQFF
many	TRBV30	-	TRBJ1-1	TGTGCCTGGAGTGTTCTCTCCGGTACTGAAGCTTTCTTT	CAWSVLSGTEAFF
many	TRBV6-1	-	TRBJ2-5	TGTGCCAGCAGTGAATACTTCTCCGGGGGTGTCCAAGAGACCCAGTACTTC	CASSEYFSGGVQETQYF
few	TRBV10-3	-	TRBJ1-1	TGTACGATCTTATCGCGGGGTTCTGAAGCTTTCTTT	CTILSRGSEAFF